This TCR beta chain was retrieved from a study of T-cell reconstitution after alpha-beta-depleted transplantation in children. The CDR3 extends over 16 amino acids. In germline, CDR1 is SQVTM, CDR2 ANQGSEA. V gave up 6 bases and J gave up 4 bases, with 24 bases separating them. A TCRbeta library incorporating unique molecular identifiers was prepared. TCRdb reanalysed the PCR reads using MiXCR and keeps one entry per CDR3 protein. The sample holds 200,000 to 250,000 distinct CDR3 sequences; roughly 10% are singletons and the top ten take 28%. There are many counts of this clonotype. This chain joins TRBV29-1 and TRBJ2-5, with D possibly being TRBD1 (5 bases). The sample in question was PBMCs, obtained before TCRalphabeta/CD19-depleted stem cell transplant. The origin of this receptor is a child younger than two with acute myeloid leukemia, due to receive a stem cell transplant. The chain's CDR3 is CSVNLVAGSSGETQYF. The DNA for the CDR3 is TGCAGCGTCAACCTCGTTGCAGGGTCGTCGGGAGAGACCCAGTACTTC. Looking up the rest from reference TRBV29-1 and TRBJ2-5 gives the full variable domain: SAVISQKPSRDICQRGTSLTIQCQVDSQVTMMFWYRQQPGQSLTLIATANQGSEATYESGFVIDKFPISRPNLTFSTLTVSNMSPEDSSIYLCSVNLVAGSSGETQYFGPGTRLLVL.